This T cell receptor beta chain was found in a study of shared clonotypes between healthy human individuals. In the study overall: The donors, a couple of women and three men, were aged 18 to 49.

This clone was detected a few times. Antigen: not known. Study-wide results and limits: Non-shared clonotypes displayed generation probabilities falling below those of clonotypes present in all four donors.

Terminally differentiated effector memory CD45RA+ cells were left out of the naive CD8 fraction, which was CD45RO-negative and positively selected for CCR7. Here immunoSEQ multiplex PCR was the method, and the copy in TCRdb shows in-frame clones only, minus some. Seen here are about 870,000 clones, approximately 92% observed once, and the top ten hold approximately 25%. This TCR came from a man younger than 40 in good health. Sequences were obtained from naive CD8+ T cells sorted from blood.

The CDR3 bases are TGTGCCAGCAGTGAAGCAGCGGGAGGGGCGGAGACCCAGTACTTC. Its protein product is CASSEAAGGAETQYF. The rearrangement links TRBV6-1 to TRBJ2-5; 10 bases are a match to TRBD2. Germline assignment: CDR1 MNHNS and CDR2 SASEGT. Trimming took 0 bases from V and 5 from J; bases not matched to a gene: 3. This CDR3 region has 15 residues.